In its sample, the clone carrying this T cell receptor (beta chain) was seen once. Authors' data handling: How many nucleated cells were present was estimated from reference gene primer amplification. Generated by immunoSEQ multiplex PCR, the TCRdb table keeps only in-frame clones and is missing some. The DNA gave D and trimming, while V, J and clone size come from that table. The sample holds roughly 40,000 clones, approximately 89% seen once. The data were taken from a study of blood T cell repertoires in COVID-19. Overall study: Samples came from the United States, Italy and Spain, spanning acute and convalescent COVID-19. Sources were T cells, B-cell-depleted T cells, or PBMCs; the material itself was cDNA or gDNA.

What was sequenced was peripheral blood. The clonotype comes from a woman aged 70 to 79 with acute or convalescent COVID-19.

This CDR3 reads CASRQGSDTQYF. CDR3 sequence (DNA): TGTGCCAGCAGGCAGGGATCAGATACGCAGTATTTT. V and J are TRBV12-3 or TRBV12-4 and TRBJ2-3, with a weak D call TRBD1 (5 bases). The length of the CDR3 is 12 residues. Trimming pared 6 bases from V and 4 bases from J, leaving 8 bases between.